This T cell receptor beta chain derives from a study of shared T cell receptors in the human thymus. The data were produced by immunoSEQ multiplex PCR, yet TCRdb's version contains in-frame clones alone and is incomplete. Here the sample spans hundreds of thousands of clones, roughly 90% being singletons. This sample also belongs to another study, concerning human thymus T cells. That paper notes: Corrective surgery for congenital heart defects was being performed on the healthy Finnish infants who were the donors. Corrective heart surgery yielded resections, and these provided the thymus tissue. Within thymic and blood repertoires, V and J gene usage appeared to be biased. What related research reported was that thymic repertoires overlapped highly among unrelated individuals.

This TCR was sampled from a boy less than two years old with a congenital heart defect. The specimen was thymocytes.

This chain's CDR3 is CASSLVTGSKPNTGELFF. Written as DNA, the CDR3 is TGTGCCAGCAGCTTAGTGACAGGGAGTAAACCGAACACCGGGGAGCTGTTTTTT. The chain employs TRBV7-9 and TRBJ2-2; 7 nucleotides align to TRBD1. With V trimmed by 1 base and J by 0 bases, 8 bases remained unmatched. CDR1 and CDR2 from the germline V gene are SEHNR and FQNEAQ (reference sequence). There are 18 residues in the CDR3.